This is a list of T cell receptor beta chains from one sample in a study of shared clonotypes between healthy human individuals. Here immunoSEQ multiplex PCR was the method, and the copy in TCRdb shows in-frame clones only, minus some. The data contain under 650,000 clones, 90% to 97% of them seen just once; the ten biggest clones take up about 0.054%. Sequencing used naive CD4+ T cells sorted from blood. Every receptor here comes from a woman aged 25-40 years in good health. CDR3s include the opening cysteine and the closing phenylalanine or tryptophan.

V	J	CDR3
TRBV19	TRBJ2-5	CASSRPGQGSETQYF
TRBV28	TRBJ2-2	CASRIAANTGELFF
TRBV6-1	TRBJ2-3	CASMAGGVGDTQYF
TRBV10-1	TRBJ2-1	CASSVSPGLMGDEQFF
TRBV5-1	TRBJ1-1	CASTYKQGGTEAFF
TRBV6-5	TRBJ2-7	CASSRTVYEQYF
TRBV5-4	TRBJ1-1	CASSLGTGENTEAFF
TRBV14	TRBJ2-1	CASSQLGTTYNEQFF
TRBV18	TRBJ2-7	CASSPTGTSGYEQYF
TRBV6-1	TRBJ1-1	CASSEGVLIRENTEAFF
TRBV19	TRBJ1-6	CASSTDLRASLHF
TRBV2	TRBJ2-1	CASRGTPLAVYNEQFF
TRBV14	TRBJ2-1	CASSQGWGYNEQFF
TRBV18	TRBJ2-7	CASSPPNSTYEQYF
TRBV6-1	TRBJ2-5	CASRLTGVIETQYF
TRBV11-2	TRBJ1-2	CASSSRDYYGYTF